Detailed here is one T cell receptor (beta chain). This receptor's antigen is unknown. Base-call qualities are not available, and no considerably larger clone is one nucleotide away. Trimming takes 1 base from V and 9 bases from J, and the germline ends sit 8 bases apart. The CDR3 starts with the cysteine, ends with the phenylalanine, and has 12 residues. The only DNA kept is the CDR3, 36 bases in frame from the first base. CDR1 and CDR2 (SGHDT, YYEEEE) derive from the germline V gene. TCRbeta CDR3 regions were amplified from genomic DNA by means of the immunoSEQ Assay, a bias-controlled multiplex PCR. On the authors' methods: Nucleated cell counts per sample were estimated from amplification of reference gene primers within the assay. To quantify the absolute abundance of each unique TCRbeta CDR3 rearrangement, sequence reads were collapsed and filtered. For each sample, productive Simpson clonality was calculated as the square root of Simpson's diversity index across productive rearrangements. Not all clones reach the TCRdb copy of this immuneACCESS table, which keeps in-frame sequences only. Checked studies attribute under half of the gap to unresolved V genes and leave the rest unexplained. The DNA gave D and trimming, while V, J and clone size come from that table. The sample table contains about 320,000 clones; only one count was recorded for over 85% of them. 8.5% to 14% of the sample rests with the top ten.

This specimen comes from a study of blood T cell repertoires in COVID-19 (dated by TCRdb to 2018 to 2021). Study-level background: The collaborator samples originated in the United States, Italy and Spain and spanned the acute and convalescent phases of COVID-19. The prospective study material was composed of cDNA or gDNA derived from T cells, B-cell-depleted T cells, or PBMCs. The dataset comprised deeply sampled blood TCRbeta repertoires from subjects exposed to, actively infected with, or recovered from COVID-19. The repertoires were made available in a free public database intended to serve as a resource for research on the immune response to SARS-CoV-2. The samples were drawn from two sources: the first 160 participants of the ongoing ImmuneRACE study, and approximately 1,300 subjects contributed by 6 global collaborators. Sample metadata almost always included a de-identified subject ID, COVID-19 status, age in years and sex. Where available, HLA class I and class II types were taken from metadata supplied by the sample provider and were not determined by assay-based typing. What the study reported, not specific to this receptor: The amount of clinical and demographic metadata varied by source and participant and was provided uncurated.

In Seattle, one collaborating source enrolled patients while the infection was active and tracked those patients longitudinally over the course of disease. Whole blood was collected in K2EDTA tubes by collaborating institutions according to the institutions' own protocols. Collaborator samples were shipped for TCRbeta analysis as frozen whole blood, isolated PBMCs, or DNA extracted from either sample type. Recombination joined TRBV5-6 with TRBJ2-1; the D region possibly corresponds to TRBD2 (5 bases align). Sequenced sample: peripheral blood. This clonotype originated in a woman in her twenties or thirties with COVID-19, enrolled during active disease. The nucleotide sequence reads TGTGCCAGCAGCTTGAGGGCGGGTGAGCAGTTCTTC. This translates into CASSLRAGEQFF.